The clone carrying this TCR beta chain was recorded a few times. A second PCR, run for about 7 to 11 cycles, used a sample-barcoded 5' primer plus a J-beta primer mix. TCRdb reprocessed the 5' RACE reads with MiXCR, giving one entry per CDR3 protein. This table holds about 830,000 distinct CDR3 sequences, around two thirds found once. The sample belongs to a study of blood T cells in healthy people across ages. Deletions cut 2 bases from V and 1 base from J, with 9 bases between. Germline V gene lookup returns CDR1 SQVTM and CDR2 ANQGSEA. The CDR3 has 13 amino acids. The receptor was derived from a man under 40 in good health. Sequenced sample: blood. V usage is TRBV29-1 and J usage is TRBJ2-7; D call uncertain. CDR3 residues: CSVETIESYEQYF. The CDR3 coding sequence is TGCAGCGTTGAAACGATCGAATCCTACGAGCAGTACTTC.